Following are 17 T cell receptor beta chains from one sample sequenced in a study of molecular identifiers for immune sequencing clone quantification. In TCRdb, the PCR reads were re-called with MiXCR into one record per CDR3 protein. The profile shows around 460,000 distinct CDR3 sequences, about a fifth of them singletons. What was sequenced was naive CD8+ T cells from blood, with Jurkat cell RNA spiked in. Subset in this sample: FACS-sorted CD8+CD4-CCR7+CD45RA+ naive T cells. The receptors come from a human donor in good health. Some libraries in this study had Jurkat cell RNA spiked in.

This clonotype appeared many times. This chain connects TRBV30 to TRBJ2-3, with D maybe TRBD1 (6 bases). The CDR3 totals 13 residues. V was cut by 5 bases and J by 8 bases, with 17 bases left in between. Looked up from germline, CDR1 is GTSNPN and CDR2 is SVGIG (reference sequence). CDR3 DNA sequence: TGTGCCTGGGTCGAGCAGGGGTTTGGTACGCAGTATTTT. It translates to CAWVEQGFGTQYF.

This clonotype appeared a few times. The chain has TRBV13 and TRBJ1-2; TRBD1 aligns across 8 bases. The V gene end was trimmed by 2 bases and the J gene end by 2 bases; junction bases not matched to a gene: 1. There are 14 residues in the CDR3. From germline, CDR1 is PRHDT and CDR2 FYEKMQ (reference sequence). The DNA of the CDR3 is TGTGCCAGCAGCTTATGGACAGGGAACTATGGCTACACCTTC. This sequence encodes CASSLWTGNYGYTF.

This clonotype was detected many times. The chain combines TRBV27 with TRBJ2-7; D gene uncertain. V was clipped by 5 bases and J by 6 bases, with 11 bases between them. The CDR3 has 12 amino acids. The germline V gene has CDR1 MNHEY and CDR2 SMNVEV (reference sequence). This CDR3 reads CASSPPKGEQYF. For the CDR3, the DNA is TGTGCCAGCAGTCCCCCGAAGGGCGAGCAGTACTTC.

This clonotype has just a few counts. The V and J genes are TRBV24-1 and TRBJ2-1; TRBD2 agrees at 8 bases. This CDR3 region has 15 residues. Per germline, CDR1 KGHDR and CDR2 SFDVKD. The V gene end was trimmed by 4 bases and the J gene end by 5 bases; junction bases not matched to a gene: 6. CDR3 nucleotides: TGTGCCACCAGTGACGAAAGACTAGCGAACAATGAGCAGTTCTTC. This encodes CATSDERLANNEQFF.

The chain employs TRBV30 and TRBJ2-1; 9 positions agree with TRBD2. CDR1 and CDR2 (germline): GTSNPN, SVGIG (reference sequence). The length of the CDR3 is 14 residues. With V trimmed by 5 bases and J by 7 bases, 9 bases remained unmatched. This CDR3 is CAWVLAGGPNEQFF. CDR3 DNA: TGTGCCTGGGTACTGGCGGGAGGGCCTAATGAGCAGTTCTTC.

This clonotype appeared a few times. V and J are TRBV11-1 and TRBJ2-1; 11 bases line up with TRBD2. Germline V lookup: CDR1 SGHAT, CDR2 FQDESV (reference sequence). The length of the CDR3 is 17 residues. Trimming cost V 5 bases and J 8 bases; bases outside gene matches: 14. CDR3 loop: CASSNGPRLAGGDEQFF. The CDR3 bases are TGTGCCAGCAGCAATGGGCCGAGGCTAGCGGGAGGTGATGAGCAGTTCTTC.

The chain links TRBV20-1 to TRBJ2-7; D gene ambiguous. The CDR3 length is 13 residues. CDR1 and CDR2 (germline): DFQATT, SNEGSKA (reference sequence). Trimming took off 1 base at V and 3 bases at J, with 10 bases between the two ends. CDR3 DNA sequence: TGCAGTGCTAGAGTCCCGACTGGCTACGAGCAGTACTTC. It translates to CSARVPTGYEQYF.

This clonotype was observed a handful of times. CDR3 sequence (DNA): TGTGCCAGTAGTATGGGACAGGGGGACAATGAGCAGTTCTTC. Its translation: CASSMGQGDNEQFF. The chain joins TRBV19 to TRBJ2-1; 11 positions agree with TRBD1. The CDR3 is 14 amino acids. Trimming cost V 3 bases and J 5 bases; bases outside gene matches: 0. Germline assignment: CDR1 LNHDA and CDR2 SQIVND (reference sequence).

The chain recombines TRBV30 with TRBJ2-7; D not certain. V was clipped by 2 bases and J by 7 bases, with 18 bases between them. This CDR3 has 14 amino acids. Germline V gene lookup returns CDR1 GTSNPN and CDR2 SVGIG (reference sequence). CDR3 loop: CAWSIQFGSLEQYF. In DNA, the CDR3 is TGTGCCTGGAGTATCCAATTTGGTTCCTTAGAGCAGTACTTC.

V usage is TRBV11-2 and J usage is TRBJ2-1, with TRBD2 identical over 14 bases. The CDR3 is 19 residues long. CDR1 and CDR2 from the germline V gene are SGHAT and FQNNGV. The junction had 11 bases not matched to a gene; V was cut back by 1 base and J by 6 bases. The DNA for the CDR3 is TGTGCCAGCAGCTTAGGAAGGGGGACTAGCGGGGGAAGGGGCAATGAGCAGTTCTTC. It translates to CASSLGRGTSGGRGNEQFF.

This chain links TRBV13 with TRBJ2-7, with D unresolved. V was pared by 0 bases and J by 2 bases, with 8 bases between. The CDR3 covers 14 residues. Germline V gene data show CDR1 as PRHDT and CDR2 as FYEKMQ (reference sequence). CDR3 sequence: CASSLGLYPYEQYF. The CDR3 nucleotides are TGTGCCAGCAGCTTAGGGCTCTACCCCTACGAGCAGTACTTC. The full variable domain, in which reference TRBV13 and TRBJ2-7 provide the parts outside the CDR3, is AAGVIQSPRHLIKEKRETATLKCYPIPRHDTVYWYQQGPGQDPQFLISFYEKMQSDKGSIPDRFSAQQFSDYHSELNMSSLELGDSALYFCASSLGLYPYEQYFGPGTRLTVT.

The table lists this clonotype with many counts. The rearrangement uses TRBV28 and TRBJ2-1; 7 positions agree with TRBD1. After removal of 4 bases from V and 4 bases from J, the junction contained 13 bases not matched to a gene. The CDR3 totals 17 residues. Germline V gene lookup returns CDR1 MDHEN and CDR2 SYDVKM. The CDR3 DNA reads TGTGCCAGCAGTTCTCGACAGGGAAGAACGCCTTACAATGAGCAGTTCTTC. Translation: CASSSRQGRTPYNEQFF.

The sample holds a few counts of this clonotype. J is TRBJ2-3 and V is TRBV14; D call uncertain. Germline CDR1 reads SGHDN; CDR2 reads FVKESK. V lost 3 bases to trimming and J lost 0 bases, with 13 bases between them. The CDR3 sequence is 16 residues long. CDR3 loop: CASSQLSYSSTDTQYF. DNA of the CDR3: TGTGCCAGCAGCCAGTTGTCCTATTCTAGCACAGATACGCAGTATTTT.

The V and J genes are TRBV7-2 and TRBJ2-3; the D gene is possibly TRBD2 (6 bases). The V and J ends lost 5 bases and 2 bases respectively, with 14 bases between them. This CDR3 has 15 residues. Looked up from germline, CDR1 is SGHTA and CDR2 is FQGNSA. CDR3 coding DNA: TGTGCCAGCAGCCTGGGACTCGCATACACAGATACGCAGTATTTT. It encodes CASSLGLAYTDTQYF. Based on the CDR3 plus reference TRBV7-2 and TRBJ2-3, the full variable domain is GAGVSQSPSNKVTEKGKDVELRCDPISGHTALYWYRQSLGQGLEFLIYFQGNSAPDKSGLPSDRFSAERTGGSVSTLTIQRTQQEDSAVYLCASSLGLAYTDTQYFGPGTRLTVL.

The table lists this clonotype with a few counts. This chain connects TRBV4-1 to TRBJ2-5; 10 bases map to TRBD2. The V gene end was trimmed by 0 bases and the J gene end by 5 bases; junction bases not matched to a gene: 15. The germline V gene encodes CDR1 MGHRA and CDR2 YSYEKL. The CDR3 extends over 19 amino acids. The CDR3 region is CASSQDYRTSGRTGETQYF. The CDR3 nucleotides are TGCGCCAGCAGCCAAGATTATAGGACTAGCGGCCGCACTGGGGAGACCCAGTACTTC.

This clonotype turned up a few times. V and J are TRBV2 and TRBJ1-1; D is perhaps TRBD1 (6 bases). The V and J ends lost 6 bases and 0 bases respectively, with 17 bases between them. The CDR3 contains 16 residues. Germline CDR1 SNHLY, CDR2 FYNNEI. The CDR3 DNA reads as TGTGCCAGCAGAGAGGGGGGACCTTATTTGAACACTGAAGCTTTCTTT. Protein: CASREGGPYLNTEAFF.

The chain is built from TRBV30 and TRBJ1-1; D unresolved. CDR3 length equals 12 residues. In germline, CDR1 is GTSNPN, CDR2 SVGIG (reference sequence). The V end was cut by 2 bases, the J end by 7 bases, with 11 bases between. The CDR3 loop is CAWSPLDIEAFF. In DNA, the CDR3 is TGTGCCTGGAGTCCCCTCGATATTGAAGCTTTCTTT.